This T cell receptor (beta chain) emerged from a study of blood T cell repertoires in COVID-19. About the study: The United States, Italy and Spain provided the acute and convalescent COVID-19 samples. In each case, the material was cDNA or gDNA derived from T cells, B-cell-depleted T cells, or PBMCs.

V lost 2 bases and J 0 bases, leaving 4 bases between the germline ends. The CDR3 is made up of 14 amino acids. The germline CDR1 and CDR2 sequences are SNHLY and FYNNEI. The table came from immunoSEQ multiplex PCR; TCRdb's copy has only in-frame clones and leaves some out. The data contain about 14,000 clones, less than 95% of them singletons. Material: peripheral blood. The chain recombines TRBV2 with TRBJ2-2; D remains ambiguous. The sequence came from a human donor in a cohort sampled during active COVID-19. The CDR3 reads CASSETTNTGELFF. CDR3 nucleotide sequence: TGTGCCAGCAGTGAAACAACGAACACCGGGGAGCTGTTTTTT.